This TCR beta chain is from a study of blood T cell repertoires in COVID-19 (dated by TCRdb to 2020 to 2022). For the wider study: The collaborator samples originated in the United States, Italy and Spain and spanned the acute and convalescent phases of COVID-19. The material from the prospective study consisted of cDNA or gDNA derived from T cells, B-cell-depleted T cells, or PBMCs. The dataset comprised deeply sampled blood TCRbeta repertoires from subjects exposed to, actively infected with, or recovered from COVID-19. The repertoires were released in a freely available public database intended as a resource for research on the immune response to SARS-CoV-2. The samples were drawn from two sources: the first 160 participants of the ongoing ImmuneRACE study, and some 1,300 subjects contributed by 6 global collaborators. A de-identified subject ID, COVID-19 status, age in years and sex were almost always included in the sample metadata. Where HLA class I and class II types were available, the types were taken from metadata supplied by the sample provider, not from assay-based typing. Summary of the overall study and its limitations: How much clinical and demographic metadata was included differed by source and by participant, and the metadata was provided uncurated.

On this clone: It has no known antigen specificity. No much larger clone is present one base from it, and per-base qualities are unavailable.

The immunoSEQ Assay, a bias-controlled multiplex PCR, was used to amplify TCRbeta CDR3 regions from genomic DNA. The original pipeline was this. Nucleated cell counts per sample were estimated from amplification of reference gene primers within the assay. Sequence reads were collapsed and filtered to measure the absolute abundance of every unique TCRbeta CDR3 rearrangement. Productive Simpson clonality was computed per sample as the square root of Simpson's diversity index over productive rearrangements. TCRdb limited this immuneACCESS table to in-frame rearrangements with V and J called. A share of clones is missing; checked studies link under half to unresolved V genes, and the rest is unexplained. V and J calls and clone size are given by that table; D and trimming were obtained from the DNA. In all, the sample holds some 93,000 clones, and 86% of those were seen once. Of the sample, approximately 18% is held by the ten largest clones.

Whole blood was collected in K2EDTA tubes by collaborating institutions according to the institutions' own protocols. For TCRbeta analysis, collaborators shipped samples as frozen whole blood, isolated PBMCs, or DNA extracted from either of those sample types. The CDR3, cysteine through phenylalanine, is 14 amino acids long. Only CDR3 DNA remains: 42 bases, in frame from the first base. V drops 4 bases and J drops 5 bases, leaving 16 bases in between. The germline V gene gives CDR1 as SQVTM and CDR2 as ANQGSEA. The rearrangement joined TRBV29-1 to TRBJ2-3; matching of 6 bases hints at TRBD2 as the D gene. Sequenced: peripheral blood. This clonotype was sampled from a woman aged 80 or over with acute or convalescent COVID-19. The CDR3 region: CSVARGSGVDTQYF. In nucleotides, the sequence is TGCAGCGTTGCGAGAGGCTCGGGGGTAGATACGCAGTATTTT.